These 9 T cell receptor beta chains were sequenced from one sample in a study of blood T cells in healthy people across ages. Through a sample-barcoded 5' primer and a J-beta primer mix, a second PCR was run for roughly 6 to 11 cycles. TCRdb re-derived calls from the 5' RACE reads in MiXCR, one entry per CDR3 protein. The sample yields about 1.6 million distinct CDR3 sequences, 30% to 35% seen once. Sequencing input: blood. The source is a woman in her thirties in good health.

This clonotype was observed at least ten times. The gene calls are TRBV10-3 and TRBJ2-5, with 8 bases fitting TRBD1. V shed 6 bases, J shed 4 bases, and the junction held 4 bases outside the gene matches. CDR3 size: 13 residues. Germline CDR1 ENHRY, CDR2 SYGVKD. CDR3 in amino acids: CAIRGQAGETQYF. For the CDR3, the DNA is TGTGCCATCAGGGGACAGGCGGGAGAGACCCAGTACTTC.

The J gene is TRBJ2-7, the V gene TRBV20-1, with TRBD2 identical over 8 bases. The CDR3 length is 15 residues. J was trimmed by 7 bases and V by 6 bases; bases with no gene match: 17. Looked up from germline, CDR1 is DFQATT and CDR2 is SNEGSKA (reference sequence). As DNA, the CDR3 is TGCAGTGCGCCCCCCGTAGCGGGGAACCTCAATGAGCAGTACTTC. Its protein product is CSAPPVAGNLNEQYF.

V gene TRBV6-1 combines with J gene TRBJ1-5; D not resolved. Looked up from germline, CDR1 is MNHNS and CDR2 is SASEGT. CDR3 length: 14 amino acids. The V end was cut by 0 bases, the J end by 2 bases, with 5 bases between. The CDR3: CASSEAPRNQPQHF. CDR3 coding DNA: TGTGCCAGCAGTGAAGCGCCGCGCAATCAGCCCCAGCATTTT.

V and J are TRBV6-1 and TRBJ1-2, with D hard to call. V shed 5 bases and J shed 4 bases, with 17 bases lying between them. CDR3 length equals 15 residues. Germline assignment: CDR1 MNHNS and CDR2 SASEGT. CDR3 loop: CASSPSRTAGYGYTF. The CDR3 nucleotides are TGTGCCAGCAGTCCCTCCCGGACGGCGGGCTATGGCTACACCTTC.

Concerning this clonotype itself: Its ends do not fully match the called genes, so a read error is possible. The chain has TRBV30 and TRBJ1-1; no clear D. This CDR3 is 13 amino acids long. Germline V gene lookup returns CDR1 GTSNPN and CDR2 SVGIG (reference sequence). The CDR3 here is CAWRSRVKTEAFF. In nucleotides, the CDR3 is TGTGCCTGGAGGTCCCGGGTGAAGACTGAAGCTTTCTTT.

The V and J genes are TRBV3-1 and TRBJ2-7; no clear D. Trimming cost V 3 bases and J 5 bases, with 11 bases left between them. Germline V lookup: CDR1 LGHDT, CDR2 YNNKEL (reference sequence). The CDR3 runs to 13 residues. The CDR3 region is CASSHDLGDEQYF. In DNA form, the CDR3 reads TGTGCCAGCAGCCATGACCTAGGAGACGAGCAGTACTTC.

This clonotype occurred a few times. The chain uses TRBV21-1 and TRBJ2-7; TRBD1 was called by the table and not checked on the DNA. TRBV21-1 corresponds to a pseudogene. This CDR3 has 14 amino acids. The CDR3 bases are TGTGCCCGGTCGACTGGGGACAGGGCTAGCGAGCAGTACTTC. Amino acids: CARSTGDRASEQYF.

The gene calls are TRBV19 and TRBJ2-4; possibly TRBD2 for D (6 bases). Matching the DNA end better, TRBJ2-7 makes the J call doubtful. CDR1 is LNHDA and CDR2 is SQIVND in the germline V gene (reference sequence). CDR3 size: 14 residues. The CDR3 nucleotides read TGTGCCAGTAGTAGGTTTCGGGGGATCGACGAGCAGTACTTC. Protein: CASSRFRGIDEQYF.

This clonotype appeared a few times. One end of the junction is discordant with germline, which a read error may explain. CDR3 residues: CASKRQGLGYTF. The CDR3 region has the DNA TGTGCCAGCAAGCGACAGGGGCTTGGTTACACTTTC. The genes are TRBV25-1 and TRBJ1-2, with 8 bases lining up with TRBD1. CDR1 is MGHDK and CDR2 is SYGVNS in the germline V gene. CDR3 length: 12 residues.